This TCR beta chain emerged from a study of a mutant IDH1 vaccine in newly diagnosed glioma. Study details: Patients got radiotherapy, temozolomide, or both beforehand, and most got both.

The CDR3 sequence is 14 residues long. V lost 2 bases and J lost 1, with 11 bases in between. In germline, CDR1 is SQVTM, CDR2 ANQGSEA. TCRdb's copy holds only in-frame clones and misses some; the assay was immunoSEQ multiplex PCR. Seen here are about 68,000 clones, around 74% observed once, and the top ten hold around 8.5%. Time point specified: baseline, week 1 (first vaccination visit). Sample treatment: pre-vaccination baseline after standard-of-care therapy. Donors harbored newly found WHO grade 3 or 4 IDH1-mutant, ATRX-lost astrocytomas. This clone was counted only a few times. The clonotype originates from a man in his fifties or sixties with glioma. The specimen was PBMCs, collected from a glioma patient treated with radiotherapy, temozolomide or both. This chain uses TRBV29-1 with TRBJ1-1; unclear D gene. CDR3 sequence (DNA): TGCAGCGTTGAAATGGCCGGAGAGAACACTGAAGCTTTCTTT. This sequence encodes CSVEMAGENTEAFF.